The present TCR beta chain was sequenced within a study of T cells in Graves' hyperthyroidism and ophthalmopathy. Template material for amplifying TCR beta CDR3 regions consisted of RNA transcripts. The primer set for the first-round RT-PCR of the TCR CDR3 was HTBI. TCRdb independently ran MiXCR on the multiplex PCR reads; one entry per CDR3 protein. The data contain 600,000 to 750,000 distinct CDR3 sequences, roughly a sixth of them singletons. Uncontrolled infection, other autoimmune disease, pregnancy or lactation led to exclusion. Orbital computed tomography and thyroid ultrasound, together with serum TRAb and thyroxine and clinical symptoms, were used for diagnoses. From germline, CDR1 is SGHRS and CDR2 YFSETQ. The CDR3 runs 16 residues. Losses at the gene ends were 4 bases for V and 0 bases for J; bases not matched to a gene: 7. In regard to this clonotype: Its specificity is not known.

Study outcomes and limitations: Ophthalmopathy was told apart from stable hyperthyroidism by a 13 V-J model.

The chain links TRBV5-1 to TRBJ1-3; 7 nucleotides agree with TRBD1. The receptor's source is a man aged 50 to 59 with Graves' hyperthyroidism. Specimen: blood. The CDR3 sequence is CASSKGQESSGNTIYF. CDR3 sequence (DNA): TGCGCCAGCAGCAAAGGACAGGAGAGCTCTGGAAACACCATATATTTT.